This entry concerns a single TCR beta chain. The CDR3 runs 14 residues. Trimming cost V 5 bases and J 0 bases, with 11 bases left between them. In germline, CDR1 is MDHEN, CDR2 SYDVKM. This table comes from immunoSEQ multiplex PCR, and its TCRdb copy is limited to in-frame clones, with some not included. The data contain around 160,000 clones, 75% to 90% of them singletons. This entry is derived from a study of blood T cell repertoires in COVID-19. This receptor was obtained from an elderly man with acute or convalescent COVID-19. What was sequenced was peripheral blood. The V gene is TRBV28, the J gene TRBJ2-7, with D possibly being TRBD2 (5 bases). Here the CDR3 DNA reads TGTGCCAGCAGTCGGACTGCCCTCTCCTACGAGCAGTACTTC. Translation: CASSRTALSYEQYF.